This T cell receptor (beta chain) was documented in a study of CD8+ T cells in alopecia areata (dated by TCRdb to 2016 to 2018). Regarding the research as a whole: Treated patients were enrolled in an open-label pilot trial of oral tofacitinib, 5 to 10 mg twice daily, for moderate-to-severe alopecia areata. Patients received tofacitinib for 6 to 18 months and were then followed off drug for 6 months to check for delayed response and recurrence. Disease severity in treated patients was measured with the SALT score, which quantifies the percentage of affected scalp surface area. In both human patients and the C3H/HeJ mouse model, the study applied high-throughput TCRbeta sequencing to look at T cell clonal expansion in alopecia areata. Scalp tissue and sorted CD4+ and CD8+ peripheral blood T cells from patchy and totalis/universalis alopecia areata patients and from healthy controls were covered by human TCRbeta sequencing. Biopsies were taken from tofacitinib-treated patients at baseline and at 4 and 24 weeks of treatment, and a later scalp biopsy was taken in several of the tofacitinib-treated patients. Scalp clonality was compared across normal scalp (n=4), patchy alopecia areata scalp (n=8), and alopecia totalis/universalis scalp (n=8). RNA was obtained with the PAXgene miRNA kit for fixed scalp, the miRNeasy kit for PBMCs, and the RNeasy kit for mouse skin. TCRbeta CDR3 regions were amplified by immunoSEQ multiplex PCR with 35 Vbeta forward and 13 Jbeta reverse primers. What the work shows at the level of the full study, not this receptor alone: Compared with mice, TCR sequences shared between patients were less clear, possibly partly because of HLA diversity across the patient population. Compared with normal scalp, lesional scalp had higher clonality and more expanded CD8+ clones, particularly in alopecia totalis/universalis, a pattern that suggests antigenic drive. Resident alphabeta T cells in normal human skin are also sequenced, complicating scalp TCR repertoire analysis, unlike mouse skin dominated by gammadelta T cells. Many expanded lesional clones persisted in scalp and blood during tofacitinib treatment, which may partly explain relapse after stopping treatment. The treated cohort was small, with a single nonresponder, so links between baseline CD8+ expansion and response need larger studies. Tofacitinib significantly decreased scalp clonality and the number of expanded CD8+ clones among the top 100 scalp clones.

From the cysteine through the phenylalanine, the CDR3 covers 14 amino acids. Only the CDR3 part of the read is kept: 42 bases, read in frame from the first base. The CDR1 and CDR2 encoded by the germline V gene are SGHTA and FQGTGA. Germline trimming: 4 bases from V, 8 bases from J; junction bases outside gene matches: 7. Libraries were made using the immunoSEQ multiplex PCR assay. RNA was extracted from all samples and reverse transcribed into cDNA as template for TCR sequencing. SuperScript III was used for first-strand cDNA synthesis, primed with a 2:1 mix of oligo-dT and random hexamers. A synthetic immune receptor repertoire was used to measure amplification bias, and any remaining bias was corrected computationally. Per the source publication's procedure: Raw reads were preprocessed for error removal, and CDR3 was defined according to IMGT conventions as running from the conserved cysteine to phenylalanine. Clonality was calculated as 1 minus Shannon entropy normalized by log2 of the number of productive unique TCRs. Whether scalp clones were CD4 or CD8 was inferred by matching scalp TCRbeta sequences against CD4 and CD8 repertoires sorted from blood. TCRdb holds this immuneACCESS table with in-frame rearrangements only. Some clones are missing; in checked studies, unresolved V genes explain under half, and the rest has no known cause. D and trimming were read from the DNA, whereas the V and J calls and clone size are those reported in that table. The table for this sample lists more than 150,000 clones; roughly 64% of them were counted only once. 10% to 15% of the sample lies in the top ten.

Concerning this clone: Its antigen is currently not known. Per-base quality was not reported, and no clone a single base away is much larger than it.

This specimen's time point label, interpreted: less than 30 weeks on oral tofacitinib. The meaning of the sample's treatment or condition label: oral pan-JAK inhibitor, 5-10 mg twice daily. From alopecia areata patients, peripheral blood was collected along with lesional scalp punch biopsies. After PBMCs were isolated by density centrifugation and stained for CD3, CD4 and CD8, a FACSAria was used to sort CD4+ and CD8+ T cells. The sequence joins TRBV7-3 to TRBJ1-2, and 10 junction bases match TRBD1. The receptor comes from a human donor with alopecia areata. The sequenced sample was CD8+ T cells sorted from blood, obtained at week 24, from a patient treated with tofacitinib. The DNA sequence is as follows: TGTGCCAGCAGCTCGACAGGGGGCGCGGAGGGCTACACCTTC. Translated, it reads CASSSTGGAEGYTF.